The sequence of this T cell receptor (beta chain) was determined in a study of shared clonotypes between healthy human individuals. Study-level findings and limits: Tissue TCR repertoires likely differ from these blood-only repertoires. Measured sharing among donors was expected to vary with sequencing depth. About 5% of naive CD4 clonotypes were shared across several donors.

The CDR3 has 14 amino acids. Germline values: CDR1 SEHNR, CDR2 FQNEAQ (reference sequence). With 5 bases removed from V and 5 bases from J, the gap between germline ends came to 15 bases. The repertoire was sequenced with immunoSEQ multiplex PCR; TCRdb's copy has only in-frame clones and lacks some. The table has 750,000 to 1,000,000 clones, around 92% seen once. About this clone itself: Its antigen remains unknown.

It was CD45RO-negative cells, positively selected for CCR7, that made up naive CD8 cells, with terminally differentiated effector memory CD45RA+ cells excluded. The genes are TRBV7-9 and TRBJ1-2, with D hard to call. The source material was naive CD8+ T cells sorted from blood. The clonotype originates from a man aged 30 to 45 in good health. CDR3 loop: CASSDKAPQYGYTF. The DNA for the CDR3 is TGTGCCAGCAGCGACAAGGCACCCCAATATGGCTACACCTTC.